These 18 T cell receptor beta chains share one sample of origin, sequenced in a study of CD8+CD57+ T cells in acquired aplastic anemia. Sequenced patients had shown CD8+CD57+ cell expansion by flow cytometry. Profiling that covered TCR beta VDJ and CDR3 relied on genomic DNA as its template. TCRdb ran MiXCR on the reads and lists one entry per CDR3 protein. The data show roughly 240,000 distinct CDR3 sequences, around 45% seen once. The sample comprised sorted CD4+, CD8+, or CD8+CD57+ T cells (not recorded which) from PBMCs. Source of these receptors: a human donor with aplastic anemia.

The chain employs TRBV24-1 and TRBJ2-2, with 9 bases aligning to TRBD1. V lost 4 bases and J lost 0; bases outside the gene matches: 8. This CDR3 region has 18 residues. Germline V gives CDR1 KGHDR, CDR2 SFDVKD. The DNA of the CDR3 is TGTGCCACCAGTGACTTGGGGGGGGACAGGGCGAACACCGGGGAGCTGTTTTTT. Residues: CATSDLGGDRANTGELFF.

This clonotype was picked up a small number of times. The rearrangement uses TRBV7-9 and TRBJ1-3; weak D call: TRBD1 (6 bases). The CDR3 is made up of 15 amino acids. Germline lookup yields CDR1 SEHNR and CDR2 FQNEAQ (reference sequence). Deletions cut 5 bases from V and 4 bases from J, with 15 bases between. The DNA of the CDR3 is TGTGCCAGCAGCCCCCCGACAGGTGGAGGAAACACCATATATTTT. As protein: CASSPPTGGGNTIYF.

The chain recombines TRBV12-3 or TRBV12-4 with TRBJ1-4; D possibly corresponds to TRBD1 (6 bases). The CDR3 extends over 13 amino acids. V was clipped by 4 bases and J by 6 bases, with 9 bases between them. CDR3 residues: CASSSAGDEKLFF. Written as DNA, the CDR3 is TGTGCCAGCAGTTCGGCAGGGGATGAAAAACTGTTTTTT.

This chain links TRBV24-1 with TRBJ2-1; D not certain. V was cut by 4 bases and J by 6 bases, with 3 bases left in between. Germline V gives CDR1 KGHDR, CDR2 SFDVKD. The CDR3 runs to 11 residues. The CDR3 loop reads CATSDLNEQFF. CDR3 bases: TGTGCCACCAGTGACCTCAATGAGCAGTTCTTC.

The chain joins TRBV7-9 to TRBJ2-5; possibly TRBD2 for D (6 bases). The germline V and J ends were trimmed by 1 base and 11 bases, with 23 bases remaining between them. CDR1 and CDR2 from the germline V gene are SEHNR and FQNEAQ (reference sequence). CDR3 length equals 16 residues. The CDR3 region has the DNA TGTGCCAGCAGCTTAGGCGTGACTAGTTTCTACAATGAGCAGTACTTC. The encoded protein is CASSLGVTSFYNEQYF.

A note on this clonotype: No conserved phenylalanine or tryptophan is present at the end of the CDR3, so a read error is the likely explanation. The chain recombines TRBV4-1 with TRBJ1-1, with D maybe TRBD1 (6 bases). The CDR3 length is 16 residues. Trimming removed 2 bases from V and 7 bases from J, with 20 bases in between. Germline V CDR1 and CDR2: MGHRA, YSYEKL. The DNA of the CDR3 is TGCGCCAGCAGCCAACCCAACAGGGATTATGAAGTTGAAGCTTTCCTT. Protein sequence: CASSQPNRDYEVEAFL.

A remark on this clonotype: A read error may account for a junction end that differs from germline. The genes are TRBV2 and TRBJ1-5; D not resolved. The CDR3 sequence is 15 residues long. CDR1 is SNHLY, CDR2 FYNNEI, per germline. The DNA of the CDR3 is TGTGCCGGCAGTGCGGGGAGTTATAGCAGTCAGCCCCAGCATTTT. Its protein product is CAGSAGSYSSQPQHF.

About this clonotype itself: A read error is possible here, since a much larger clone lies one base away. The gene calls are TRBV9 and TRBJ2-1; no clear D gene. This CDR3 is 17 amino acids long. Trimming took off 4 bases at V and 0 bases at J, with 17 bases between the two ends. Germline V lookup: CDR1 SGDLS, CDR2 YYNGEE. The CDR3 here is CASSPRVGRYSYNEQFF. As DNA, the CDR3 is TGTGCCAGCAGCCCCCGGGTGGGCAGGTACTCCTACAATGAGCAGTTCTTC.

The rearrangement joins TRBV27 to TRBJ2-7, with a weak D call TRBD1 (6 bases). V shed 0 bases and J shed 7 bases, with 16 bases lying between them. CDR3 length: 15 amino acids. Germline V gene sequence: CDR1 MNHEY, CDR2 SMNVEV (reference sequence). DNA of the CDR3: TGTGCCAGCAGTTTATCGACAGGACCCTTATTGGAGCAGTACTTC. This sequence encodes CASSLSTGPLLEQYF.

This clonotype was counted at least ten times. The chain's CDR3 is CASSETQSSYEQYF. The CDR3 region has the DNA TGTGCCAGCAGTGAGACCCAGAGTTCCTACGAGCAGTACTTC. This chain connects TRBV2 to TRBJ2-7, with D unresolved. The V gene's germline CDR1 is SNHLY and CDR2 FYNNEI. With 3 bases removed from V and 1 base from J, the gap between germline ends came to 10 bases. The CDR3 sequence is 14 residues long.

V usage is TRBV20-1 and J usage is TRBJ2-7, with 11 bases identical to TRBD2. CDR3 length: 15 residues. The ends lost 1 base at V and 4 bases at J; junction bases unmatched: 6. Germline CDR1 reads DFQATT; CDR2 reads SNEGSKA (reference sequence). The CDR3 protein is CSARAASGGIYEQYF. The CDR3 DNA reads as TGCAGTGCTAGAGCCGCTAGCGGGGGGATTTACGAGCAGTACTTC.

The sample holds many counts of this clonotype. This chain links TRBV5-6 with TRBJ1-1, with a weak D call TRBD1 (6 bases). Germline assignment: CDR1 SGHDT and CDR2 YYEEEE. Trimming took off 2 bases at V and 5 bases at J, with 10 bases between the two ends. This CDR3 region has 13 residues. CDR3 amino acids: CASSLMGATEAFF. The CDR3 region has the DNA TGTGCCAGCAGCTTAATGGGGGCGACTGAAGCTTTCTTT.

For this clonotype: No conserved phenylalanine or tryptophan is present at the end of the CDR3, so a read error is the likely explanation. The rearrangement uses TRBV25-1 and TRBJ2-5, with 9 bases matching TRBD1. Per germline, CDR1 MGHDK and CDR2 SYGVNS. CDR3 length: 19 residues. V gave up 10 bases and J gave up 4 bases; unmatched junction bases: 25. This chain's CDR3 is CATNPSPSRTGGVGETQYL. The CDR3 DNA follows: TGTGCCACCAACCCGAGCCCCTCGAGAACAGGGGGCGTTGGAGAGACCCAGTACCTC.

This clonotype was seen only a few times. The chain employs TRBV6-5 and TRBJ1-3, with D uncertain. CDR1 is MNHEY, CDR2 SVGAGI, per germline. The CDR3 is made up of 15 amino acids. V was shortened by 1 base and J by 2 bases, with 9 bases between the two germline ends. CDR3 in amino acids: CASSYWETAGNTIYF. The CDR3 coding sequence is TGTGCCAGCAGTTACTGGGAAACAGCTGGAAACACCATATATTTT.

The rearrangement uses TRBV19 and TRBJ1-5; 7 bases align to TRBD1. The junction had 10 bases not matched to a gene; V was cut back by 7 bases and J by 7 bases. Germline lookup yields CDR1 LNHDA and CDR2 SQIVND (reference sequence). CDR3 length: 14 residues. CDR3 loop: CASTWGQWEQPQHF. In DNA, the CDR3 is TGTGCCAGTACCTGGGGACAGTGGGAACAGCCCCAGCATTTT.

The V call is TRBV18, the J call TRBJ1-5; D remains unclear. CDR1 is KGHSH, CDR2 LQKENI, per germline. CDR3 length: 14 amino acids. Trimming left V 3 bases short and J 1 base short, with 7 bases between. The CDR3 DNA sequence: TGTGCCAGCTCACCGGCATTGAGCAATCAGCCCCAGCATTTT. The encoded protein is CASSPALSNQPQHF. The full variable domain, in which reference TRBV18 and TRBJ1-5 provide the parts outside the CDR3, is NAGVMQNPRHLVRRRGQEARLRCSPMKGHSHVYWYRQLPEEGLKFMVYLQKENIIDESGMPKERFSAEFPKEGPSILRIQQVVRGDSAAYFCASSPALSNQPQHFGDGTRLSIL.

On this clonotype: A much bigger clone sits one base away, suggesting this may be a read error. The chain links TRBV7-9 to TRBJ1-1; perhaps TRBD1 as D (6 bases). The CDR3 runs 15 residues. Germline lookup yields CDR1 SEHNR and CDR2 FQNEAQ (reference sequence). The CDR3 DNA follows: TGTGCCAGCAGCGCAAACAGGGCCCCGGGCACTGAAGTTTTCTTT. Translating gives CASSANRAPGTEVFF.

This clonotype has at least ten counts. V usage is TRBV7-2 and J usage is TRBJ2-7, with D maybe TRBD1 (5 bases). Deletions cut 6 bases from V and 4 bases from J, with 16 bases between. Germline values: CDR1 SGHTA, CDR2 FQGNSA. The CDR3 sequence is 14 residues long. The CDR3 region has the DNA TGTGCCAGCAGGCTACTAACGACAGAGTACGAGCAGTACTTC. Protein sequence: CASRLLTTEYEQYF.